This TCR beta chain appears in the sequencing data of a study of blood T cell repertoires in COVID-19. In the original workflow: The assay estimated nucleated cells by amplifying reference gene primers. Sequencing was performed with immunoSEQ multiplex PCR; in TCRdb, only in-frame clones are kept and a portion is missing. Clonal size and the V and J genes are those of that table, whereas D and trimming came from the DNA. This sample has fewer than 250,000 clones, with under 90% found just once. The V and J ends lost 4 bases and 4 bases respectively, with 14 bases between them. CDR3 length: 14 residues. Germline V gene sequence: CDR1 SGHTS, CDR2 YDEGEE. Recruitment covered about two dozen US areas and drew participants whose ages spanned about 18 to 90 years. Allocation to cohorts depended on clinical history reported by the participants. A PCR-confirmed or clinician-diagnosed COVID-19 case had contacted exposed participants within 2 weeks of entry.

The TCR originated in a woman in her forties or fifties who had been exposed to COVID-19. The chain couples TRBV5-8 to TRBJ1-2; no reliable D call. The sequenced sample consisted of PBMCs or T cells enriched from blood (not recorded which). The CDR3, as DNA: TGTGCCAGCAGCCCTCAATGGGCCCCCTATGGCTACACCTTC. Translation gives CASSPQWAPYGYTF.